This T cell receptor (beta chain) was sequenced during a study of CD8 T cells in ankylosing spondylitis. Notes on this clonotype: Its antigen is not identified.

Germline assignment: CDR1 DFQATT and CDR2 SNEGSKA (reference sequence). V was trimmed by 0 bases and J by 5 bases, leaving 13 bases between them. The CDR3 is 15 residues long. General study findings and limits: Disease-associated clones were reportedly significantly overrepresented in matched ankylosing spondylitis synovial fluid. Disease-linked clones were found to be CD8+ and relatively rare in peripheral blood.

A quantitative 5'-RACE method, one with molecular barcodes, was used to make TCR beta libraries. TCRdb reanalysed the 5' RACE reads using MiXCR and keeps one entry per CDR3 protein. The sample yields under 30,000 distinct CDR3 sequences, 6.5% to 9.5% seen once. The receptor's source is a male donor with ankylosing spondylitis or in good health (not recorded which). The chain links TRBV20-1 to TRBJ2-2, with a tentative D call TRBD2 (5 bases). What was sequenced was blood. Here the CDR3 reads CSARDAAARTGELFF. The CDR3 DNA reads as TGCAGTGCTAGAGATGCAGCGGCTAGAACCGGGGAGCTGTTTTTT.